This is a list of T cell receptor beta chains from one sample in a study of blood T cell repertoires in COVID-19. Profiled with immunoSEQ multiplex PCR; TCRdb holds only in-frame clones, not every one. The top ten hold approximately 4% of the sample, which has about 110,000 clones, about 89% seen once. The sequenced sample was peripheral blood. The receptors derive from a man aged 40-49 years with acute or convalescent COVID-19. Both conserved end residues are part of each CDR3. Fields, in order: V gene, D gene, J gene, CDR3 protein. The D gene is left open where the match is weak.

TRBV7-9	NA	TRBJ2-1	CASSLGGWESSYNEQFF
TRBV19	NA	TRBJ1-1	CASSPPRGNTEAFF
TRBV29-1	NA	TRBJ2-1	CSVHGGPNEQFF
TRBV6-6	NA	TRBJ1-2	CASSPRRGDYGYTF
TRBV5-6	NA	TRBJ2-1	CASSLADNEQFF
TRBV7-9	NA	TRBJ1-1	CASSIMNTEAFF
TRBV6-5	NA	TRBJ1-2	CASSRGTNYGYTF
TRBV21-1	NA	TRBJ1-4	CASSKQENEKLFF
TRBV7-9	TRBD2	TRBJ2-1	CASSLGAGVRNEQFF
TRBV6-1	NA	TRBJ2-7	CASSEGGEVYEQYF
TRBV3-1/TRBV3-2	TRBD2	TRBJ2-7	CASSQRLSSGAYEQYF
TRBV7-2	NA	TRBJ2-3	CASSLEGLSDTQYF
TRBV3-1/TRBV3-2	TRBD1	TRBJ2-7	CASSHPKPGTASYEQYF
TRBV5-1	NA	TRBJ1-1	CASSKTTEMNTEAFF
TRBV23-1	NA	TRBJ2-4	CASSQSVQGGIQYF
TRBV7-9	TRBD1	TRBJ1-2	CASSPPGQGASGYTF
TRBV2	NA	TRBJ1-2	CASSTGFYGYTF
TRBV14	TRBD1	TRBJ1-1	CASSHRQGKGTEAFF
TRBV4-2	NA	TRBJ1-1	CASSQPGPTRYVTEAFF
TRBV7-9	TRBD1	TRBJ1-5	CASSPGQGEYSNQPQHF
TRBV5-1	TRBD1	TRBJ1-2	CASSDRDRARSDGYTF
TRBV11-3	TRBD1	TRBJ2-7	CASSLGTGVDEQYF
TRBV30	NA	TRBJ2-5	CAWSVLGGGETQYF
TRBV10-3	NA	TRBJ1-4	CAISQDTTNEKLFF
TRBV3-1/TRBV3-2	TRBD1	TRBJ1-1	CASSDKGTGNSGKAFF
TRBV19	TRBD2	TRBJ2-4	CASSISSGVPKNIQYF
TRBV15	NA	TRBJ2-6	CATSRDNLLTGANVLTF
TRBV27	NA	TRBJ2-7	CASSAQPRFSYEQYF
TRBV11-1	TRBD2	TRBJ2-5	CASSQRAGANQETQYF
TRBV30	NA	TRBJ1-2	CAWSGDQYGYTF
TRBV19	TRBD2	TRBJ2-7	CASSIAGLAATYEQYF
TRBV11-2	TRBD1	TRBJ2-3	CASSARGPRTGLTDTQYF
TRBV6-5	NA	TRBJ1-3	CASIQTLGGNTIYF
TRBV6-2/TRBV6-3	TRBD2	TRBJ2-1	CASSYSNLAGGPNEQFF
TRBV6-5	TRBD1	TRBJ1-3	CASTAGGKAGNTIYF
TRBV11-3	NA	TRBJ1-1	CASSLRAGNEAFF
TRBV10-1	NA	TRBJ1-2	CASSPSGGAGYTF
TRBV7-2	NA	TRBJ2-2	CASSLARGNTGELFF
TRBV5-1	NA	TRBJ1-2	CASSQSSGNYGYTF
TRBV24-1	TRBD2	TRBJ2-1	CATSDLNAGGSNEQFF
TRBV10-1	NA	TRBJ2-7	CASSDGTYEQYF
TRBV5-4	NA	TRBJ2-3	CASSRPRTGSLATQYF
TRBV27	TRBD2	TRBJ2-2	CASRLQAGGRNGELFF
TRBV15	NA	TRBJ2-2	CATSPPGIGTGELFF
TRBV11-3	NA	TRBJ1-2	CASSLDLWRQGSYGYTF
TRBV5-1	NA	TRBJ1-1	CASSRTQGNTEAFF
TRBV15	TRBD1	TRBJ2-7	CATSSRATTGGGEQYF
TRBV3-1/TRBV3-2	NA	TRBJ2-1	CASSRGVGYEQFF
TRBV5-4	NA	TRBJ2-7	CASSLGGGEYEQYF
TRBV9	NA	TRBJ1-3	CASSVGQRGNTIYF
TRBV4-1	NA	TRBJ2-3	CASGDLGRLSTDTQYF
TRBV30	NA	TRBJ2-3	CAWSPDSGWDTQYF
TRBV12-5	TRBD2	TRBJ2-4	CASGASGTSGLLTKNIQYF
TRBV7-3	TRBD1	TRBJ1-1	CASSWDRDTEAFF